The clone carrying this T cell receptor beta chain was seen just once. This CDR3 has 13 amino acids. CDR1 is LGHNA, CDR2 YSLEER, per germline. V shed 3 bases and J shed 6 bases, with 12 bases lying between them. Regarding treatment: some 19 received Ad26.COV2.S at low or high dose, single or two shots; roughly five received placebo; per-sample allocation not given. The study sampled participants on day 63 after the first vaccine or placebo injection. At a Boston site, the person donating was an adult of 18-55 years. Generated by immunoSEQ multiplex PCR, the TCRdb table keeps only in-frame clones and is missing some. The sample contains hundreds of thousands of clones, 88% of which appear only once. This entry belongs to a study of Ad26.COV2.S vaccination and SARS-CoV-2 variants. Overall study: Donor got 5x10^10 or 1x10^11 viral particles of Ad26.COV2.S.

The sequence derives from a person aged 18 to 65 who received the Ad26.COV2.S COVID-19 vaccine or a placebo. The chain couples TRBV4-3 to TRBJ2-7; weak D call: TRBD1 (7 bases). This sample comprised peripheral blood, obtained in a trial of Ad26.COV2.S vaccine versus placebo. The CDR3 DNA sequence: TGCGCCAGCAGCCAGGAGCAGGGGGGCGAGCAGTACTTC. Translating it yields CASSQEQGGEQYF.